One sample yielded the 13 T cell receptor beta chains listed below, sequenced in a study of blood T cell repertoires in COVID-19. The assay was immunoSEQ multiplex PCR, and TCRdb's table has in-frame clones only and misses some. The table includes about 260,000 clones, about 80% detected once. The sample comprised PBMCs or T cells enriched from blood (not recorded which). The receptors here all came from a man aged 30-40 years with acute COVID-19.

The genes are TRBV19 and TRBJ2-1; 10 positions agree with TRBD2. J gave up 3 bases and V 6 bases, and 8 bases lay outside the gene matches. This CDR3 has 16 amino acids. The germline V gene has CDR1 LNHDA and CDR2 SQIVND (reference sequence). This chain's CDR3 is CASSPSERGGYNEQFF. As DNA, the CDR3 is TGTGCCAGTAGCCCCTCGGAGCGGGGGGGCTACAATGAGCAGTTCTTC.

The rearrangement joins TRBV20-1 to TRBJ2-1; 7 positions agree with TRBD2. CDR1 and CDR2 from the germline V gene are DFQATT and SNEGSKA (reference sequence). J lost 3 bases, V lost 3 bases, and 11 bases had no gene match. The CDR3 is 16 amino acids. CDR3 in DNA: TGCAGTGCTAGTAATATAGCGGGCGTCGACTACAATGAGCAGTTCTTC. The encoded protein is CSASNIAGVDYNEQFF.

The J gene is TRBJ2-1, the V gene TRBV19, with TRBD2 identical over 9 bases. The CDR3 is 11 amino acids. Germline V gives CDR1 LNHDA, CDR2 SQIVND (reference sequence). The V gene end was trimmed by 6 bases and the J gene end by 11 bases; junction bases not matched to a gene: 2. CDR3: CASRLAGQQFF. CDR3 sequence (DNA): TGTGCCAGTAGACTAGCGGGCCAGCAGTTCTTC.

This clone was seen just once. The chain uses TRBV7-2 and TRBJ1-4; D ambiguous. Trimming cost V 1 base and J 12 bases, with 12 bases left between them. CDR1 and CDR2 from the germline V gene are SGHTA and FQGNSA. The CDR3 loop spans 13 amino acids. The CDR3 region is CASSLGSVSELFF. The DNA of the CDR3 is TGTGCCAGCAGCTTAGGATCTGTTTCAGAACTGTTTTTT.

The chain carries TRBV7-2 and TRBJ1-4; 8 bases fit TRBD1. The CDR3 loop spans 16 amino acids. V lost 5 bases to trimming and J lost 4 bases; unmatched junction nucleotides: 9. The germline CDR1 and CDR2 sequences are SGHTA and FQGNSA. CDR3 nucleotides: TGTGCCAGCAGCCTATTACGGACAGGGCTTAATGAAAAACTGTTTTTT. Protein: CASSLLRTGLNEKLFF.

This sequence joins TRBV11-3 and TRBJ1-4; TRBD1 matches at 9 bases. Germline V gives CDR1 SGHNT, CDR2 YENEEA. V shed 6 bases, J shed 15 bases, and the junction held 5 bases outside the gene matches. This CDR3 has 11 amino acids. The CDR3 sequence is CASSARDRVFF. The CDR3 DNA is TGTGCCAGCAGTGCCCGGGACAGGGTGTTTTTT.

This rearrangement joins TRBV5-6 to TRBJ1-1; 7 positions agree with TRBD1. From germline, CDR1 is SGHDT and CDR2 YYEEEE. The CDR3 loop spans 17 amino acids. The J segment lost 0 bases and the V segment lost 4 bases, leaving 12 bases of the junction unmatched. Written as DNA, the CDR3 is TGTGCCAGCAGCCGTCGTAGGGGGCGAGGCATGAACACTGAAGCTTTCTTT. Translated, it gives CASSRRRGRGMNTEAFF.

The chain uses TRBV9 and TRBJ2-2; tentative D call: TRBD2 (6 bases). In germline, CDR1 is SGDLS, CDR2 YYNGEE. The CDR3 consists of 15 residues. Trimming took off 0 bases at V and 1 base at J, with 7 bases between the two ends. For the CDR3, the DNA is TGTGCCAGCAGCGTAGGGAGGGGGAACACCGGGGAGCTGTTTTTT. Translation gives CASSVGRGNTGELFF.

This clone was observed a single time. The CDR3 sequence: CASSPSLRHEQYV. In DNA form, the CDR3 reads TGCGCCAGCAGCCCCTCTCTCAGGCACGAGCAGTACGTC. The V call is TRBV4-1, the J call TRBJ2-7; no clear D. CDR1 is MGHRA and CDR2 is YSYEKL in the germline V gene. The CDR3 runs 13 residues. Trimming removed 4 bases from V and 5 bases from J, with 12 bases in between.

The gene calls are TRBV28 and TRBJ2-5; 7 bases match TRBD2. Germline V CDR1 and CDR2: MDHEN, SYDVKM. CDR3 size: 14 residues. J lost 2 bases, V lost 3 bases, and 3 bases had no gene match. The CDR3, as DNA: TGTGCCAGCAGTTTGGGGGGGAAGCAAGAGACCCAGTACTTC. It codes for CASSLGGKQETQYF. The whole variable domain, remainder taken from reference TRBV28 and TRBJ2-5, is DVKVTQSSRYLVKRTGEKVFLECVQDMDHENMFWYRQDPGLGLRLIYFSYDVKMKEKGDIPEGYSVSREKKERFSLILESASTNQTSMYLCASSLGGKQETQYFGPGTRLLVL.

The rearrangement links TRBV6-2 or TRBV6-3 to TRBJ2-1; 7 bases are shared with TRBD1. The J segment lost 4 bases and the V segment lost 5 bases, leaving 8 bases of the junction unmatched. The germline gives CDR1 MNHEY, CDR2 SVGEGT. The CDR3 has 15 residues. CDR3 in amino acids: CASSPRTGKYNEQFF. CDR3 DNA: TGTGCCAGCAGTCCCCGGACAGGCAAGTACAATGAGCAGTTCTTC.

On this clone itself: One end of the junction is discordant with germline, which a read error may explain. The chain's CDR3 is CASSSEWTRGYNEQFF. In DNA, the CDR3 is TGTGCCAGCAGCTCTGAATGGACCAGGGGTTACAATGAGCAGTTCTTC. The chain is built from TRBV5-1 and TRBJ2-1, with D possibly TRBD1 on 6 matching bases. The CDR3 is 16 amino acids. Germline-derived CDR1 and CDR2 are SGHRS and YFSETQ. The whole variable domain, remainder taken from reference TRBV5-1 and TRBJ2-1, is KAGVTQTPRYLIKTRGQQVTLSCSPISGHRSVSWYQQTPGQGLQFLFEYFSETQRNKGNFPGRFSGRQFSNSRSEMNVSTLELGDSALYLCASSSEWTRGYNEQFFGPGTRLTVL.

This rearrangement joins TRBV9 to TRBJ2-6, with TRBD1 matching over 11 bases. The CDR3 is made up of 17 amino acids. CDR1 is SGDLS, CDR2 YYNGEE, per germline. Trimming cost V 3 bases and J 5 bases; bases outside gene matches: 7. The chain's CDR3 is CASSGRDRGIRANVLTF. CDR3 coding DNA: TGTGCCAGCAGCGGCCGGGACAGGGGGATCAGGGCCAACGTCCTGACTTTC.